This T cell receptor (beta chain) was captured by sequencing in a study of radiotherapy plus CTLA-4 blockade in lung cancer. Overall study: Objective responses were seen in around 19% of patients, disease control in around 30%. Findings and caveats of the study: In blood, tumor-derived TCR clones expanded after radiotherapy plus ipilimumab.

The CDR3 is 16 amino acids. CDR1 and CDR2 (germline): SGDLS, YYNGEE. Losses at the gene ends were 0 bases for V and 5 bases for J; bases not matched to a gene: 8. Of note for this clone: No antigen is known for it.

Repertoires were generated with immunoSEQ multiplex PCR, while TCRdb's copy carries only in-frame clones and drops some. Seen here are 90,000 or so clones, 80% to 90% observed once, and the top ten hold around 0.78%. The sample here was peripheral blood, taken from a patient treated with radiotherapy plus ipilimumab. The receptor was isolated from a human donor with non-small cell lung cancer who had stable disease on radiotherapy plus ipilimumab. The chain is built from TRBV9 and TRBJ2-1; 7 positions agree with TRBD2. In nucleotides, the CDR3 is TGTGCCAGCAGCGTAGACCCCGCCGGGACTAACAATGAGCAGTTCTTC. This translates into CASSVDPAGTNNEQFF.